The TCR beta chain described here comes from a study of spatial heterogeneity in lung cancer. Across the whole study: Detection consistently captured more beta-chain sequences than alpha-chain sequences. Overall study results and limits: Counts of expanded alpha and beta TCRs within tumors tracked the tumor nonsynonymous mutation count.

One entry per CDR3 protein, called by TCRdb with MiXCR from the 5' RACE reads. The sample has a few thousand distinct CDR3 sequences, over 25% seen once. This sample's time point: sample taken at primary tumor resection. Germline lookup yields CDR1 SGHTA and CDR2 FQGNSA. The CDR3 runs to 17 residues. Germline trimming cut 5 bases from V and 2 bases from J; bases unmatched to any gene: 9. This clonotype was detected only a few times. The target antigen is unknown. The clonotype comes from a female donor with early-stage non-small cell lung cancer. The chain is built from TRBV7-2 and TRBJ2-5; 12 bases match TRBD1. Sequenced material: lung tumor tissue, taken at surgery. The CDR3 loop is CASSVRDRGRGQETQYF. In DNA form, the CDR3 reads TGTGCCAGCAGCGTTAGGGACAGGGGGCGAGGGCAAGAGACCCAGTACTTC.